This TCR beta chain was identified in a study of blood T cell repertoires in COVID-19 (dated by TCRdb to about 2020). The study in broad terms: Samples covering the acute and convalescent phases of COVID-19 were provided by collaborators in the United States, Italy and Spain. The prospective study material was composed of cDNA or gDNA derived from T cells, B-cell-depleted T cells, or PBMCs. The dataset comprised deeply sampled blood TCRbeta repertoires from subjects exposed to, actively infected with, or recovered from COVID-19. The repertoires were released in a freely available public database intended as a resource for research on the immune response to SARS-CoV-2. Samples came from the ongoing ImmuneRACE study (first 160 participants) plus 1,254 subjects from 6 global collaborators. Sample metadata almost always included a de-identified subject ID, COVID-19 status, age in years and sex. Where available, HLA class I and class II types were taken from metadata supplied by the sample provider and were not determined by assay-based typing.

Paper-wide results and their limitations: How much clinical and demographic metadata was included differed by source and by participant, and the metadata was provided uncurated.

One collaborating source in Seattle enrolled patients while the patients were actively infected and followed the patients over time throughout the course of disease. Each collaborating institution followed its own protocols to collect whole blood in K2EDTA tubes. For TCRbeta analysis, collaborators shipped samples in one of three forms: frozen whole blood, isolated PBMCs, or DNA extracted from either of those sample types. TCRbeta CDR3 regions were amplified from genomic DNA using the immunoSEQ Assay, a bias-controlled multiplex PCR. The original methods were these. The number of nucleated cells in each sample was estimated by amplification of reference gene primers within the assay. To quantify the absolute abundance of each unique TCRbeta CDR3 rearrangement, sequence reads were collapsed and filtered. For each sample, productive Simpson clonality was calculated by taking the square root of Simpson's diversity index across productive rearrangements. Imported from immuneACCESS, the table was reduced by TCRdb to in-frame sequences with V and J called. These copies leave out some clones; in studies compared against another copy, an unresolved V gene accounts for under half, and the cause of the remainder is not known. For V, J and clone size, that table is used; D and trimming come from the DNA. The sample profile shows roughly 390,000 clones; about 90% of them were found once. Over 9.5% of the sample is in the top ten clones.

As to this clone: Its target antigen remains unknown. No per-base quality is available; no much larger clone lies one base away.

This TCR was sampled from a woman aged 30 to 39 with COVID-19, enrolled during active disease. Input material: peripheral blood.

CDR3 sequence: CSVEVAGGGTEAFF. The bases read TGCAGCGTTGAAGTTGCGGGGGGCGGCACTGAAGCTTTCTTT. The chain is encoded by TRBV29-1 joined to TRBJ1-1; the D gene is perhaps TRBD1, on 6 matching bases. Reading the germline V gene gives CDR1 SQVTM and CDR2 ANQGSEA. V gives up 1 base and J gives up 4 bases, and the segment between their germline ends measures 13 bases. Its CDR3 holds 14 amino acids, cysteine through phenylalanine. CDR3 DNA only is kept here, 42 bases in frame from base 1. With the portions outside the CDR3 filled from the reference TRBV29-1 and TRBJ1-1 genes, the complete variable region becomes SAVISQKPSRDICQRGTSLTIQCQVDSQVTMMFWYRQQPGQSLTLIATANQGSEATYESGFVIDKFPISRPNLTFSTLTVSNMSPEDSSIYLCSVEVAGGGTEAFFGQGTRLTVV.